This T cell receptor beta chain was observed in a study of early T cells in non-severe SARS-CoV-2 infection. Study background: Investigators sequenced bulk RNA drawn from unsorted whole blood, and chains remained unpaired.

Germline CDR1 and CDR2: ENHRY and SYGVKD. CDR3 size: 13 residues. The V end lost 10 bases, the J end lost 3 bases, and 13 bases lay between the germline ends. From the 5' RACE reads, TCRdb called clonotypes with MiXCR, one entry per CDR3 protein. The sample yields 45,000 to 65,000 distinct CDR3 sequences, 11% seen once. Worth noting for this clonotype: What it binds is not known.

Study findings and constraints: VDJdb matches were skewed toward anti-spike CD8 T cell responses.

The sequence came from an adult who was a healthcare worker with PCR-confirmed SARS-CoV-2 infection or an uninfected control (not recorded which). Material for sequencing was whole blood. V is TRBV10-3 and J is TRBJ1-3, with D maybe TRBD1 (5 bases). For the CDR3, the DNA is TGTGCCACCGGGACCAGCGGTGGAAACACCATATATTTT. Translated: CATGTSGGNTIYF.